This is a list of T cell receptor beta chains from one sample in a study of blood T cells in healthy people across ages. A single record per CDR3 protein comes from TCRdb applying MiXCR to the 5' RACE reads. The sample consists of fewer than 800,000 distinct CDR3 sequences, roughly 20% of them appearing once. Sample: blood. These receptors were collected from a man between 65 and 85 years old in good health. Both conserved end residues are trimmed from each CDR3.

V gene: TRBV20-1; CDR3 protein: SARGWGTSYEQY
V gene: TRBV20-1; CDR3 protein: SSIQGGNEQF
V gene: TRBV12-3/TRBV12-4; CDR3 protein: ATRVGGVSYEQY
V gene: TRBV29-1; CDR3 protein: SVQPGAEQF
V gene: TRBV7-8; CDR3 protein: ASSLDGQGFRTEQY
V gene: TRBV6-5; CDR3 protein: ASSYLSGQGYEQY
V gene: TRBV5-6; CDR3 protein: ASKSGVEAF
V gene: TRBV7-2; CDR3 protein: ASSYNRGWNSPLH
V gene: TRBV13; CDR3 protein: ASSWDRGEAF
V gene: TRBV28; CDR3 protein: ASSPSREWETQY
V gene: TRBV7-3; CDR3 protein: ASSLISNTGELF
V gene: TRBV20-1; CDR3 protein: SAPWEGNDEQF
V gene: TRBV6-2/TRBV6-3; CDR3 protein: ASSGQNSPLH
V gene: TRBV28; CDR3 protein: ASTPGLSQETQY
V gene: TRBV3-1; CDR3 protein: ASSEGRDTGELF
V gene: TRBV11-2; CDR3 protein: ASSQGGGGYT
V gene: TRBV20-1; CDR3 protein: SARMGGNTNTEAF
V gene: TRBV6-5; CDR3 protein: ASSSPWGYT
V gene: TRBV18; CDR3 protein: ASSSGTGGLVEQY
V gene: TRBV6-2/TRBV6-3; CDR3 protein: ASSWVLPSEQY
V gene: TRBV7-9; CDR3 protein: ASSLDLAGKTDTQY
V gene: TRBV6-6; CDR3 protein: ASTTRRTGNEQY
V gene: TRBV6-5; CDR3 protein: ASSPTTNPLAKNIQY
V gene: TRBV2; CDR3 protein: ASSEPGLAVETQY
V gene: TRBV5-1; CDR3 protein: ASSSGGGRGRSSYNEQF
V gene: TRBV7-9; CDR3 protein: ASSRQGIGEQY
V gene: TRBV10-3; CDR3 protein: AIGQGATNEKLF
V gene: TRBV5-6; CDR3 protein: ASSLSVAGWLKQETQY
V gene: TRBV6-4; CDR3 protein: ASTWDRANTGELF
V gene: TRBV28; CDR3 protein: ASSLPTSGQETQY
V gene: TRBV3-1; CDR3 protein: ASSQRTGTNEKLF
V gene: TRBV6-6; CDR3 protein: ASSYPWDGVEYEQY
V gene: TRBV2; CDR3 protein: ASRRDRDNSPLH
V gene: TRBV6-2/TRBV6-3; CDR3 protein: ASSLLDYSNQPQH
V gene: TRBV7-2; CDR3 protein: ASSWAGSYNEQF
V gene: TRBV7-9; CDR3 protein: ASSLGLTPEGNEQF
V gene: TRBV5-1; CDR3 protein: ASGASNRGGEQF
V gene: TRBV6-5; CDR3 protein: ASWGQGAKTQY
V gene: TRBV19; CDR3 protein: ASSIRSNSYNEQL
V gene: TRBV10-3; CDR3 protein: ANSGLGAGAKPPSSYNEQF
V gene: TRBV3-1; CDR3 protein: ASTSGGRETQY
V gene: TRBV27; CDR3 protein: ANSLGGLQETQY
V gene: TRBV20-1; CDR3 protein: SASTGSGGTDTQY
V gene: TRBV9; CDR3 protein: ASSGAALDFDNEQF
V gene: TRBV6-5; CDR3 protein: ASSFRTSGRDTQY
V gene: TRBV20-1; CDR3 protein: SASSGPSSYEQY
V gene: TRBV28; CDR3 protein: ATRTRPSYNEQF
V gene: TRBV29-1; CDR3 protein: SVSDREETQY
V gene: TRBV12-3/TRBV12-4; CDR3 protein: ASSSDTTYEQY